The 6 T cell receptor beta chains below come from one sample, sequenced in a study of blood T cell repertoires in COVID-19. Assay used: immunoSEQ multiplex PCR; TCRdb lists only in-frame clones, some missing. The profile shows about 54,000 clones, 87% of them singletons. The specimen sequenced was peripheral blood. The receptors originated from a man in his forties with COVID-19, enrolled during active disease.

This chain links TRBV11-3 with TRBJ2-3, with 9 positions matching TRBD2. This CDR3 is 14 amino acids long. Unmatched junction bases numbered 8, after V lost 7 bases and J lost 6 bases. Per germline, CDR1 SGHNT and CDR2 YENEEA. The CDR3 sequence is CASTAGGNGDTQYF. The CDR3 coding sequence is TGTGCCAGCACGGCGGGGGGGAACGGGGATACGCAGTATTTT.

The chain recombines TRBV3-1 (or the pseudogene TRBV3-2) with TRBJ2-7, with D maybe TRBD1 (6 bases). V shed 2 bases and J shed 3 bases, with 8 bases lying between them. This CDR3 is built from 13 residues. CDR1 and CDR2 (germline): LGHDT, YNNKEL (reference sequence). The chain's CDR3 is CASSQQGNYEQYF. For the CDR3, the DNA is TGTGCCAGCAGCCAACAGGGGAACTACGAGCAGTACTTC.

The chain couples TRBV5-5 to TRBJ2-5; 8 nucleotides line up with TRBD1. J lost 5 bases, V lost 3 bases, and 3 bases had no gene match. The germline gives CDR1 SGHKS, CDR2 YYEKEE (reference sequence). The CDR3 has 13 amino acids. The CDR3 bases are TGTGCCAGCAGCTGGACAGGGAAGGAGACCCAGTACTTC. This codes for CASSWTGKETQYF.

This clone was detected once. The rearrangement links TRBV30 to TRBJ2-2, with 8 bases lining up with TRBD2. The CDR3 has 14 amino acids. Germline-derived CDR1 and CDR2 are GTSNPN and SVGIG (reference sequence). V was clipped by 5 bases and J by 1 base; unmatched bases: 3. CDR3 DNA sequence: TGTGCCTGGTTAGCGGGGTTGAACACCGGGGAGCTGTTTTTT. It encodes CAWLAGLNTGELFF.

The chain couples TRBV19 to TRBJ1-4; D might be TRBD1 (6 bases). The CDR3 runs to 15 residues. CDR1 and CDR2 from the germline V gene are LNHDA and SQIVND (reference sequence). V lost 5 bases and J 3 bases, leaving 13 bases between the germline ends. CDR3 protein: CASSFDRISNEKLFF. The CDR3 nucleotides are TGTGCCAGTAGTTTCGACAGGATATCTAATGAAAAACTGTTTTTT.

The chain joins TRBV4-1 to TRBJ1-3; perhaps TRBD1 as D (5 bases). CDR3 length equals 16 residues. V was shortened by 2 bases and J by 0 bases, with 11 bases between the two germline ends. Germline lookup yields CDR1 MGHRA and CDR2 YSYEKL. The CDR3 nucleotides are TGCGCCAGCAGCCAACCCGGTAGGGGCTCTGGAAACACCATATATTTT. It is translated as CASSQPGRGSGNTIYF.